The 25 T cell receptor beta chains reported below all come from one sample, sequenced in a study of shared clonotypes between healthy human individuals. Cells designated naive CD8 were CD45RO-negative and were positively selected for CCR7, with terminally differentiated effector memory CD45RA+ cells excluded. Produced via immunoSEQ multiplex PCR; TCRdb's table is partial and in-frame only. The sample has approximately 2,000,000 clones; roughly 93% are singletons. Material for sequencing was naive CD8+ T cells from PBMCs. These receptors were obtained from a man between 18 and 29 years old in good health. Some clones in this sample may be carry-over from other donors' samples.

The rearrangement uses TRBV27 and TRBJ1-4; no clear D gene. This CDR3 is built from 16 residues. Deletions cut 5 bases from V and 7 bases from J, with 20 bases between. Germline V lookup: CDR1 MNHEY, CDR2 SMNVEV (reference sequence). CDR3 sequence reads: CASSTFLSSWSEKLFF. The DNA of the CDR3 is TGTGCCAGCAGTACCTTTTTATCTTCGTGGAGTGAAAAACTGTTTTTT.

A remark on this clone: Other nucleotide sequences in the sample specify the same CDR3. The rearrangement joins TRBV19 to TRBJ2-1, with 10 bases that match TRBD2. The length of the CDR3 is 15 residues. Germline V gives CDR1 LNHDA, CDR2 SQIVND (reference sequence). Trimming took 3 bases from V and 2 from J; bases not matched to a gene: 1. The CDR3 nucleotides read TGTGCCAGTAGTATCAGCGGGAGGGCCTACAATGAGCAGTTCTTC. This codes for CASSISGRAYNEQFF.

The V and J genes are TRBV27 and TRBJ2-5, with D tentatively TRBD2 (7 bases). Trimming removed 8 bases from V and 5 bases from J, with 15 bases in between. Germline V gene data show CDR1 as MNHEY and CDR2 as SMNVEV (reference sequence). This CDR3 is built from 13 residues. The CDR3 DNA reads as TGTGCCAGCCATACGGGGGGCACGGAGACCCAGTACTTC. Translation: CASHTGGTETQYF.

In this sample, this clone turned up once. The chain recombines TRBV4-1 with TRBJ2-7, with D possibly matching TRBD1 (5 bases). Trimming removed 0 bases from V and 1 base from J, with 7 bases in between. The germline gives CDR1 MGHRA, CDR2 YSYEKL. This CDR3 is built from 14 residues. This CDR3 reads CASSQDGASYEQYF. Written as DNA, the CDR3 is TGCGCCAGCAGCCAAGATGGGGCATCCTACGAGCAGTACTTC.

The V and J genes are TRBV10-1 and TRBJ2-7, with 7 positions matching TRBD2. The CDR3 runs 13 residues. Germline values: CDR1 WNHNN, CDR2 SYGVQD (reference sequence). V dropped 3 bases and J dropped 7; count of bases not matched to a gene: 6. Written as DNA, the CDR3 is TGCGCCAGCAGTGAACCAGGACTAGAAGAGCAGTACTTC. Translating gives CASSEPGLEEQYF.

The chain links TRBV27 to TRBJ2-3; 8 bases line up with TRBD1. Germline CDR1 is MNHEY and CDR2 is SMNVEV (reference sequence). The length of the CDR3 is 14 residues. V trimming: 7 bases; J trimming: 1 base; junction bases outside the gene matches: 4. The CDR3 here is CASTTGGGTDTQYF. For the CDR3, the DNA is TGTGCCAGCACTACAGGGGGAGGCACAGATACGCAGTATTTT.

The chain carries TRBV4-1 and TRBJ1-1; tentative D call: TRBD1 (5 bases). CDR1 and CDR2 (germline): MGHRA, YSYEKL. This CDR3 spans 15 amino acids. Trimming removed 1 base at V and 4 bases at J, with 13 bases between. The CDR3 is CASSQGRVGPTEAFF. The DNA of the CDR3 is TGCGCCAGCAGCCAAGGAAGAGTGGGACCCACTGAAGCTTTCTTT.

The chain combines TRBV7-9 with TRBJ2-1; D gene ambiguous. The germline gives CDR1 SEHNR, CDR2 FQNEAQ (reference sequence). V lost 1 base, J lost 9 bases, and 7 bases lay in between. The length of the CDR3 is 12 residues. The CDR3 sequence: CASSLVLGEQFF. The DNA for the CDR3 is TGTGCCAGCAGCTTAGTCCTTGGTGAGCAGTTCTTC.

The chain has TRBV2 and TRBJ2-3; tentatively, D is TRBD1 (5 bases). The CDR3 consists of 14 residues. With 1 base removed from V and 12 bases from J, the gap between germline ends came to 17 bases. Germline V gene lookup returns CDR1 SNHLY and CDR2 FYNNEI. The DNA for the CDR3 is TGTGCCAGCAGTGAAGGTCAGGGCAGATACACCCAGTATTTT. This gives the protein CASSEGQGRYTQYF.

The chain couples TRBV7-9 to TRBJ1-5; D ambiguous. CDR1 and CDR2 from the germline V gene are SEHNR and FQNEAQ (reference sequence). The CDR3 length is 12 residues. V lost 5 bases, J lost 9 bases, and 11 bases lay in between. This chain's CDR3 is CASSSGNTPQHF. In DNA, the CDR3 is TGTGCCAGCAGCAGCGGCAACACGCCCCAGCATTTT.

This clone has a single count. V and J are TRBV5-3 and TRBJ2-7; 12 nucleotides match TRBD2. Being an ORF, TRBV5-3 has a function that is uncertain. The CDR3 extends over 17 amino acids. The J segment lost 5 bases and the V segment lost 4 bases, leaving 13 bases of the junction unmatched. CDR3 nucleotides: TGTGCCAGAAGCGGGATGACTAGCGGGAGTCGTCGGCACGAGCAGTACTTC. The encoded protein is CARSGMTSGSRRHEQYF.

The rearrangement joins TRBV13 to TRBJ1-6, with D possibly TRBD1 on 5 matching bases. The CDR3 is 15 amino acids. In germline, CDR1 is PRHDT, CDR2 FYEKMQ (reference sequence). Trimming took 3 bases from V and 7 from J, leaving 13 bases between them. The DNA for the CDR3 is TGTGCCAGCAGCTTGGGTCGCAGGGAGAATTCACCCCTCCACTTT. This sequence encodes CASSLGRRENSPLHF.

V usage is TRBV6-5 and J usage is TRBJ2-2; D is undetermined. Germline V lookup: CDR1 MNHEY, CDR2 SVGAGI. The V and J ends lost 3 bases and 1 base respectively, with 9 bases between them. This CDR3 is built from 15 residues. The CDR3, as DNA: TGTGCCAGCAGTTATACACGGCAGAACACCGGGGAGCTGTTTTTT. Amino acids: CASSYTRQNTGELFF.

The V call is TRBV7-6, the J call TRBJ2-5; D remains unclear. With 5 bases removed from V and 2 bases from J, the gap between germline ends came to 15 bases. The CDR3 consists of 15 residues. Germline CDR1 reads SGHVS; CDR2 reads FNYEAQ. CDR3 amino acids: CASSPLGGDQETQYF. The DNA for the CDR3 is TGTGCCAGCAGCCCCCTAGGCGGTGATCAAGAGACCCAGTACTTC.

The rearrangement links TRBV6-5 to TRBJ2-6; the D is unclear. The ends were cut back, 5 bases at V and 0 bases at J, with 8 bases in the middle. There are 15 residues in the CDR3. CDR1 and CDR2 (germline): MNHEY, SVGAGI. CDR3 sequence (DNA): TGTGCCAGCAGTCCCCTGGGCTCTGGGGCCAACGTCCTGACTTTC. Encoded protein: CASSPLGSGANVLTF.

CDR3 protein: CASSSGRADNEQFF. CDR3 coding DNA: TGTGCCAGCAGTTCGGGCAGGGCCGACAATGAGCAGTTCTTC. The chain recombines TRBV27 with TRBJ2-1; perhaps TRBD1 as D (5 bases). The CDR3 is 14 residues long. V was cut by 4 bases and J by 5 bases, with 12 bases left in between. Germline V gene sequence: CDR1 MNHEY, CDR2 SMNVEV (reference sequence).

CDR3 in DNA: TGTGCCAGCAGTGAAGGAAACAGACCCCGTGCAACTAATGAAAAACTGTTTTTT. This translates into CASSEGNRPRATNEKLFF. This chain links TRBV6-1 with TRBJ1-4, with no clear D. CDR1 MNHNS and CDR2 SASEGT come from the germline V gene. The CDR3 contains 18 residues. The ends were cut back, 1 base at V and 0 bases at J, with 15 bases in the middle.

The chain has TRBV7-3 and TRBJ2-7; no clear D gene. CDR1 and CDR2 (germline): SGHTA, FQGTGA. The V and J ends lost 1 base and 0 bases respectively, with 4 bases between them. CDR3 length: 13 amino acids. As DNA, the CDR3 is TGTGCCAGCAGCTTAAGTATCTCCTACGAGCAGTACTTC. Amino acids: CASSLSISYEQYF.

CDR3 sequence: CASSKSGMGTGANVLTF. The CDR3 DNA sequence: TGCGCCAGCTCGAAGAGTGGGATGGGGACTGGGGCCAACGTCCTGACTTTC. The V gene is TRBV10-1, the J gene TRBJ2-6, with no clear D. The ends were cut back, 8 bases at V and 2 bases at J, with 19 bases in the middle. This CDR3 has 17 amino acids. The germline CDR1 and CDR2 sequences are WNHNN and SYGVQD (reference sequence).

The chain joins TRBV5-5 to TRBJ2-2; D is undetermined. V was cut by 0 bases and J by 6 bases, with 15 bases left in between. The CDR3 consists of 16 residues. Germline V lookup: CDR1 SGHKS, CDR2 YYEKEE (reference sequence). CDR3 nucleotides: TGTGCCAGCAGCTTGGGGAACCCCCGATGGGCCGGGGAGCTGTTTTTT. Protein sequence: CASSLGNPRWAGELFF. Combining the CDR3 with reference TRBV5-5 and TRBJ2-2 gives the whole variable domain DAGVTQSPTHLIKTRGQQVTLRCSPISGHKSVSWYQQVLGQGPQFIFQYYEKEERGRGNFPDRFSARQFPNYSSELNVNALLLGDSALYLCASSLGNPRWAGELFFGEGSRLTVL.

This chain joins TRBV12-5 and TRBJ2-1; no definite D call. Trimming took 2 bases from V and 8 from J, leaving 13 bases between them. CDR1 and CDR2 (germline): LGHNT, FRNRAP. This CDR3 contains 14 residues. The CDR3 region has the DNA TGTGCTAGTGGTTTGACCCACACTCAGGATGAGCAGTTCTTC. Its protein product is CASGLTHTQDEQFF.

The rearrangement links TRBV2 to TRBJ1-2; D is uncertain. Trimming took off 2 bases at V and 3 bases at J, with 10 bases between the two ends. Germline values: CDR1 SNHLY, CDR2 FYNNEI. CDR3 length equals 14 residues. CDR3: CASSEYTHDYGYTF. CDR3 in DNA: TGTGCCAGCAGTGAATATACACACGACTATGGCTACACCTTC.

The chain employs TRBV27 and TRBJ2-6, with 10 bases matching TRBD1. Per germline, CDR1 MNHEY and CDR2 SMNVEV (reference sequence). V gave up 5 bases and J gave up 0 bases; unmatched junction bases: 7. The CDR3 is 18 amino acids. The CDR3 DNA reads as TGTGCCAGCAGTGCCCGGACAGGGGGATTCTCTGGGGCCAACGTCCTGACTTTC. The encoded protein is CASSARTGGFSGANVLTF.

Regarding this clone: This same CDR3 is encoded by further DNA sequences in the sample. This chain uses TRBV6-5 with TRBJ2-5, with 10 nucleotides matching TRBD2. The V gene end was trimmed by 2 bases and the J gene end by 5 bases; junction bases not matched to a gene: 2. The germline V gene encodes CDR1 MNHEY and CDR2 SVGAGI. The CDR3 loop spans 14 amino acids. DNA of the CDR3: TGTGCCAGCAGTTACGGAGCGGGAGGGGAGACCCAGTACTTC. Its protein is CASSYGAGGETQYF.

This rearrangement joins TRBV27 to TRBJ1-4, with 7 positions matching TRBD1. CDR1 and CDR2 (germline): MNHEY, SMNVEV (reference sequence). V lost 3 bases to trimming and J lost 8 bases; unmatched junction nucleotides: 12. CDR3 length equals 16 residues. CDR3 residues: CASSFNNRGSWEKLFF. The DNA of the CDR3 is TGTGCCAGCAGTTTCAATAACAGGGGTTCCTGGGAAAAACTGTTTTTT.